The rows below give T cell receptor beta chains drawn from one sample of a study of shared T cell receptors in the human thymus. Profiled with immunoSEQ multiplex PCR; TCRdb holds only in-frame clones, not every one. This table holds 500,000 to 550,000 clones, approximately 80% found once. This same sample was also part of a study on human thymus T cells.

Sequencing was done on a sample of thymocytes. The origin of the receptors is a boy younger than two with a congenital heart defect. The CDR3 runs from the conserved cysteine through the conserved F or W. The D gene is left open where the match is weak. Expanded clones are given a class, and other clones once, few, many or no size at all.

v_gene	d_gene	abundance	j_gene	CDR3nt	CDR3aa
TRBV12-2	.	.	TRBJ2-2	TGTGCAAGTCGCTTGGGTGCTAGCGGGAGGGGGACCGGGGAGCTGTTTTTT	CASRLGASGRGTGELFF
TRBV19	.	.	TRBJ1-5	TGTGCCAGTAGTCCCCGACAGGATAGCAATCAGCCCCAGCATTTT	CASSPRQDSNQPQHF
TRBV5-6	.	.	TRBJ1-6	TGTGCCAGCAGCTGGCTAGGATACGAAGGACCCCTCCACTTT	CASSWLGYEGPLHF
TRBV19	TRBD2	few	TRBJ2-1	TGTGCCAGTAGTATAGGCCTAGCGGGAGAGGGTTCCTACAATGAGCAGTTCTTC	CASSIGLAGEGSYNEQFF
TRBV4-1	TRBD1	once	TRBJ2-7	TGCGCCAGCAGCCAAGATGGGGCGGGACAGGGGATCCACGAGCAGTACTTC	CASSQDGAGQGIHEQYF
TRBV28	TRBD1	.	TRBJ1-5	TGTGCCAGCAAGTTCGAAACTGGAGGGCCAAGACAGGGAGTAGGCAATCAGCCCCAGCATTTT	CASKFETGGPRQGVGNQPQHF
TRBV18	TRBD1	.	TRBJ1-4	TGTGCCAGCTCACCAAAGGGACAGGGGGCGAGTAATGAAAAACTGTTTTTT	CASSPKGQGASNEKLFF
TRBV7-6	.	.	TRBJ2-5	TGTGCCAGCACCCCGGCAGGGGCGGGTCAAGAGACCCAGTACTTC	CASTPAGAGQETQYF
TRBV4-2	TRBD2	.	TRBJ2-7	TGTGCCAGCAGCTCCGGACTAGCGGGACCCTTCTACGAGCAGTACTTC	CASSSGLAGPFYEQYF
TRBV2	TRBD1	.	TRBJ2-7	TGTGCCAGCAGGGAAACAGGGGACCACTACGAGCAGTACTTC	CASRETGDHYEQYF
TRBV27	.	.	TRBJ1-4	TGTGCCAGCAGAGGCCTGGGGGGGGAAAAACTGTTTTTT	CASRGLGGEKLFF
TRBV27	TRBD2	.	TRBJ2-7	TGTGCCAGCAGAATATTGACCAACATAGCGGGAGGTCCCACCTACGAGCAGTACTTC	CASRILTNIAGGPTYEQYF
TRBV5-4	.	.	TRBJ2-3	TGTGCCAGCAGCGTGATCCCGGGGGGACACACACCAGATACGCAGTATTTT	CASSVIPGGHTPDTQYF
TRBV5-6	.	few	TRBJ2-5	TGTGCCAGCAGCTTAGGAATCCGGGAAAAAGAGACCCAGTACTTC	CASSLGIREKETQYF
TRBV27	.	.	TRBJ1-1	TGTGCCAGCAGTCCACTAGGGAACACTGAAGCTTTCTTT	CASSPLGNTEAFF
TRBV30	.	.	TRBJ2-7	TGTGCCTGGAGTGGGCGGACACAGGGATACGAGCAGTACTTC	CAWSGRTQGYEQYF
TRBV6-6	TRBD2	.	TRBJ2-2	TGTGCCAGCGTTTATCAGGGAGGGCTCATCGGGGAGCTGTTTTTT	CASVYQGGLIGELFF
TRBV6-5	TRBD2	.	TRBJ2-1	TGTGCCAGCACCACGGGGACTAGCGGACTCAATGAGCAGTTCTTC	CASTTGTSGLNEQFF
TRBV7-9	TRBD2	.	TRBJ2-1	TGTGCCAGCAGCGTGACTAGCGGTTCCTACAATGAGCAGTTCTTC	CASSVTSGSYNEQFF
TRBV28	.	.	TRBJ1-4	TGTGCCAGCAGTTTATGCTCGGGGGGCCGGGATGAAAAACTGTTTTTT	CASSLCSGGRDEKLFF
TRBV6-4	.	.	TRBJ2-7	TGTGCCAGCAGTGACGGCAGGGACTCCTACGAGCAGTACTTC	CASSDGRDSYEQYF
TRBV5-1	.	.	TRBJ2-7	TGCGCCAGCAGCCCCGAGGGGCGGGAACAAACCTACGAGCAGTACTTC	CASSPEGREQTYEQYF
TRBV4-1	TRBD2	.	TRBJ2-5	TGCGCCAGCAGCCATCCGGGACTAGCGGGAGCGGAGACCCAGTACTTC	CASSHPGLAGAETQYF
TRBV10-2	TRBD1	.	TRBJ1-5	TGCGCCAGCAGTGAGGATACAGGGGGTCAGCCCCAGCATTTT	CASSEDTGGQPQHF
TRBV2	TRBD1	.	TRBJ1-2	TGTGCCAGCAGTGCCAGGACAGGGAACTATGGCTACACCTTC	CASSARTGNYGYTF
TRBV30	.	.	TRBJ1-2	TGTGCCTGGAGGTCCCGCAGGCTCCTCTATGGCTACACCTTC	CAWRSRRLLYGYTF
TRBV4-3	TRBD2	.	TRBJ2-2	TGCGCCAGCAGCCCCCGAACTAGCGGGAGGAGGACCGGGGAGCTGTTTTTT	CASSPRTSGRRTGELFF
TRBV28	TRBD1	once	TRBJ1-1	TGTGCCAGCAGTCGGGACAGGGCGCAAGCTTTCTTT	CASSRDRAQAFF
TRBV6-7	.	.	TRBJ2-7	TGTGCCAGCACCTACCTGTACAGGGCCGATTACGAGCAGTACTTC	CASTYLYRADYEQYF
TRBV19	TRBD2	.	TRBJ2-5	TGTGCCAGTAGGGAACTAGCGGAGAAGGGGGAGACCCAGTACTTC	CASRELAEKGETQYF
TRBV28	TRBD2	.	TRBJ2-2	TGTGCCAGCAGTTTTAGGGGGACTAGCGGGAGTAGTGGCACCGGGGAGCTGTTTTTT	CASSFRGTSGSSGTGELFF
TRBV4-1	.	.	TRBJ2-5	TGCGCCAGCAGCCAAGAGGGGCTACAGACCCAGTACTTC	CASSQEGLQTQYF
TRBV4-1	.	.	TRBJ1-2	TGCGCCAGCAGCCAAGGACAGCGCTACACCTTC	CASSQGQRYTF
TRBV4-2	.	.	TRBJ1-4	TGTGCCAGCAGCCCCAGCGGGGAAAAGAAGGAAAAACTGTTTTTT	CASSPSGEKKEKLFF
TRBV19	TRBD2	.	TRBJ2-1	TGTGCCAGTAGCCCGGGACTAGCGGGAGGGAGTGAGCAGTTCTTC	CASSPGLAGGSEQFF
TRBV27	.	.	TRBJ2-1	TGTGCCAGCAGTCCCTCGGGTGGACTATCCTACAATGAGCAGTTCTTC	CASSPSGGLSYNEQFF
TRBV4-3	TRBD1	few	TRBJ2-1	TGCGCCAGCAGCCAAGATTTGGGAAGCCTACGGGACAGGGGCGGTGAGCAGTTCTTC	CASSQDLGSLRDRGGEQFF
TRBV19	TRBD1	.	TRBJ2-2	TGTGCCAGTAGTAATAGGACAGGGGTAGAGACCGGGGAGCTGTTTTTT	CASSNRTGVETGELFF
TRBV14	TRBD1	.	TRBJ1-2	TGTGCCAGCAGCCAAGTAGGAGGGGGCCCTAACTATGGCTACACCTTC	CASSQVGGGPNYGYTF
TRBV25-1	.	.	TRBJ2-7	TGTGCCAGCAGTGACCGGGGCTACGAGCAGTACTTC	CASSDRGYEQYF
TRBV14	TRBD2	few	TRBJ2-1	TGTGCCAGCAGCCAAGACGAAGGGACTAGCGGGAGACATGAGCAGTTCTTC	CASSQDEGTSGRHEQFF
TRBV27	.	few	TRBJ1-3	TGTGCCAGCAGTCCGCTATATGGAGGGGAGGGACTCCCCGAGGGTGACACCATATATTTT	CASSPLYGGEGLPEGDTIYF
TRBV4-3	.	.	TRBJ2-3	TGCGCCAGCAGCCAAGGGGTGCGACAGAGCGAGCACACAGATACGCAGTATTTT	CASSQGVRQSEHTDTQYF
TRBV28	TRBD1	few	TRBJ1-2	TGTGCCAGCAGTTTACGCAAGCTGGGACAGATTGTCTATGGCTACACCTTC	CASSLRKLGQIVYGYTF
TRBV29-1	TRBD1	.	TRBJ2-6	TGCAGCGTCTGGACAGGATTCTTGGGGGCCAACGTCCTGACTTTC	CSVWTGFLGANVLTF